This T cell receptor (beta chain) was recorded in a study of T cell responses to AZD1222 COVID-19 vaccine. The wider study: Researchers grouped second doses given at about 4 or about 12 weeks into one pool.

Study conclusions and caveats: Unmutated variant regions reportedly attract nearly half of all spike-specific TCRs. Spike-wide vaccine-associated CD4 TCRs dominated at 160-218 and 743-854. It was only after the peak T cell response that any repertoires were sampled.

A word on this clone: Its antigen remains unidentified.

The germline V gene has CDR1 MNHEY and CDR2 SVGAGI. The CDR3 sequence is 13 residues long. J gave up 3 bases and V 5 bases, and 3 bases lay outside the gene matches. Some clones are missing from TCRdb's copy, which holds only in-frame ones; the method was immunoSEQ multiplex PCR. This table has about 85,000 clones, 80% to 90% appearing once. The V call is TRBV6-5, the J call TRBJ2-7, with 8 nucleotides matching TRBD1. The TCR originated in an adult in good health. This specimen was peripheral blood, taken on day 0 of AZD1222 vaccination. The CDR3 DNA reads as TGTGCCAGCAGTACGACAGGGGACTACGAGCAGTACTTC. It is translated as CASSTTGDYEQYF.